Listed below are T cell receptor beta chains from one sample, sequenced in a study of T cells in Graves' hyperthyroidism and ophthalmopathy. TCRdb fed the multiplex PCR reads into MiXCR, producing one record per CDR3 protein. The sample carries almost 350,000 distinct CDR3 sequences, 15% to 20% recorded once. Sequencing input: blood. The source of these receptors is a woman aged 40 to 50 with Graves' ophthalmopathy. Both conserved end residues are part of each CDR3. D genes are given only for firm matches. Rows give clone size only sometimes, using once, few, many, or a class for an expanded clone.

>TRBJ1-1|.|many|TRBV7-9
TGTGCCAGCAGCTTAGCCAGAACTCCTGTTGAAGCTTTCTTT
CASSLARTPVEAFF
>TRBJ2-5|TRBD1|.|TRBV12-3/TRBV12-4
TGTGCCAGCATTACCGGGACAGGGGGTCCCGAAGAGACCCAGTACTTC
CASITGTGGPEETQYF
>TRBJ2-5|TRBD1|once|TRBV7-2
TGTGCCAGCAGCTTAGCTAATCGGGACAGGCAAGAGACCCAGTACTTC
CASSLANRDRQETQYF
>TRBJ2-2|.|many|TRBV12-3/TRBV12-4
TGTGCCAGCAGGAAAGGACTGACTTACACCGGGGAGCTGTTTTTT
CASRKGLTYTGELFF
>TRBJ2-5|TRBD2|many|TRBV12-3/TRBV12-4
TGTGCCAGCACCGCCGGGGGGGCGGAGACCCAGTACTTC
CASTAGGAETQYF
>TRBJ1-6|TRBD1|many|TRBV5-6
TGTGCCAGCAGCAGTATCTTCGGGACAGAGAATTCACCCCTCCACTTT
CASSSIFGTENSPLHF
>TRBJ1-5|.|many|TRBV5-1
TGCGCCAGCAGCAGCACAGGGTATTCAGATCAGCCCCAGCATTTT
CASSSTGYSDQPQHF
>TRBJ2-7|.|.|TRBV3-1
TGTGCCAGCAGCCAATCGCCTAGCATCAAGCAGTACTTC
CASSQSPSIKQYF
>TRBJ2-5|TRBD1|many|TRBV19
TGTGCCAGTAGTTCGGGACAGGGGGTGGGAGAGACCCAGTACTTC
CASSSGQGVGETQYF
>TRBJ1-1|TRBD1|few|TRBV5-6
TGTGCCAGCAGTCGACAGGGCGTCTACGCTTTCTTT
CASSRQGVYAFF
>TRBJ2-2|.|many|TRBV27
TGTGCCAACCTCCTACAGAGAAGGTCCACCGGGGAGCTGTTTTTT
CANLLQRRSTGELFF
>TRBJ2-2|.|few|TRBV6-1
TGTGCCAGCAAAGGGCTCCAGACCTCCGGGGAGCTGTTTTTT
CASKGLQTSGELFF
>TRBJ1-5|TRBD1|many|TRBV6-1
TGTGCCAGCAGTCAAACGACAGGGGCTAGCAATCAGCCCCAGCATTTT
CASSQTTGASNQPQHF
>TRBJ2-4|.|many|TRBV28
TGTGCCAGCAGGCCAACGGGACGGAACAAAAACATTCAGTACTTC
CASRPTGRNKNIQYF
>TRBJ2-2|.|.|TRBV4-2
TGTGCCAGCAGCCGTCTCACGGGCCGGAACACCGGGGAGCTGTTTTTT
CASSRLTGRNTGELFF
>TRBJ2-7|.|many|TRBV20-1
TGCAGTGCTAGTCTACGGGAGAGAATCAGGGACGAGCAGTACTTC
CSASLRERIRDEQYF
>TRBJ1-5|.|many|TRBV20-1
TGCAGTGCTAGACGGACAGTAAATAGCAATCAGCCCCAGCATTTT
CSARRTVNSNQPQHF
>TRBJ2-5|.|many|TRBV5-5
TGTGCCAGCAGCGTATCCCTCACGGAGACCCAGTACTTC
CASSVSLTETQYF
>TRBJ2-5|TRBD2|.|TRBV4-1
TGCGCCAGCAGCCAAGGATCAGGACTAGCCCAAGAGACCCAGTACTTC
CASSQGSGLAQETQYF
>TRBJ1-2|.|many|TRBV18
TGTGCCAGCTCACCACTGGATTTTGGAGGCCCGATCTATGGCTACACCTTC
CASSPLDFGGPIYGYTF
>TRBJ2-7|.|many|TRBV5-5
TGTGCCAGCAGCTCGTGGGTTCGCACACCCACCTACGAGCAGTACTTC
CASSSWVRTPTYEQYF
>TRBJ2-7|.|many|TRBV7-6
TGTGCCAGCAGCTCGAGGACTTCTTCCTACGAGCAGTACTTC
CASSSRTSSYEQYF
>TRBJ1-1|.|many|TRBV27
TGTGCCAGCAGTTTATCATACTCTAACACTGAAGCTTTCTTT
CASSLSYSNTEAFF
>TRBJ2-5|.|many|TRBV7-9
TGTGCCAGCAGCTCCCACCAAGAGACCCAGTACTTC
CASSSHQETQYF
>TRBJ2-7|.|many|TRBV28
TGTGCCAGCAGTTTTTCGAGTGCAGGCGACGAGCAGTACTTC
CASSFSSAGDEQYF